This T cell receptor beta chain was documented in a study of blood T cell repertoires in COVID-19 (dated by TCRdb to 2018 to 2021). About the investigation overall: Samples covering the acute and convalescent phases of COVID-19 were provided by collaborators in the United States, Italy and Spain. The repertoires were released in a freely available public database meant as a resource for research on the immune response to SARS-CoV-2. The sample metadata nearly always contained a de-identified subject ID, COVID-19 status, age in years and sex. Where available, HLA class I and class II types were taken from metadata supplied by the sample provider and were not determined by assay-based typing. The samples were drawn from the first 160 participants of the ongoing ImmuneRACE study and from 1,254 subjects provided by 6 global collaborators. The material from the prospective study consisted of cDNA or gDNA derived from T cells, B-cell-depleted T cells, or PBMCs. Deeply sampled blood TCRbeta repertoires from subjects exposed to, actively infected with, or recovered from COVID-19 were included in the dataset. Broad study findings and their caveats: The quantity of clinical and demographic metadata differed by source and by participant and was supplied without curation.

TCRbeta CDR3 regions were amplified from genomic DNA by means of the immunoSEQ Assay, a bias-controlled multiplex PCR. The authors processed their data as follows. The number of nucleated cells in each sample was estimated by amplification of reference gene primers within the assay. To quantify the absolute abundance of each unique TCRbeta CDR3 rearrangement, sequence reads were collapsed and filtered. Productive Simpson clonality was computed per sample as the square root of Simpson's diversity index over productive rearrangements. What TCRdb holds here is the immuneACCESS table cut down to in-frame rearrangements. Part of the clones is not present; checked against another copy, under half of the missing clones reflect an unresolved V gene, and the others are unexplained. V and J calls and clone size are copied from that table; D and trimming were computed from the DNA. This sample holds about 280,000 clones; 85% were observed only once. The ten largest clones add up to 2% to 3% of the sample.

In the prospective study, participants were about 18 to 89 years old, resided in 24 geographic areas of the United States, and were enrolled through a virtual design. In the prospective study, cohorts were assigned on the basis of participant-reported clinical history obtained from a screening survey and a study questionnaire. Recovered participants in ImmuneRACE Cohort 3 were defined as having two consecutive negative NP/OP PCR tests, clearance from a healthcare professional, or resolution of symptoms. In the prospective study, mobile phlebotomists collected whole blood, serum and a nasopharyngeal or oropharyngeal swab from each participant. Participants in the prospective study had the option to provide additional blood draws and questionnaires over a roughly 2-month period. Before DNA extraction, blood samples from the prospective study were shipped at room temperature or frozen. Note on this clone: What antigen it recognizes has not been identified. No base quality values were provided; no much bigger clone lies one nucleotide off.

As encoded in the germline V gene, CDR1 is KGHSH while CDR2 is LQKENI. The junction shows trimming of 0 bases on V and 7 bases on J, plus 16 bases between the germline ends. Including cysteine and phenylalanine, the CDR3 has 16 amino acids. CDR3 DNA is the only sequence kept; it has 48 bases, read in frame from the first base. Sequences were obtained from PBMCs or T cells enriched from blood (not recorded which). This TCR derives from a woman between 50 and 59 years old who had recovered from COVID-19. The V and J segments used are TRBV18 and TRBJ2-4; the D gene is not confidently resolved. The CDR3 region has the sequence CASSPPVPARSNIQYF. The nucleotides are TGTGCCAGCTCACCACCGGTTCCCGCCAGGTCGAACATTCAGTACTTC.